Presented here are 23 T cell receptor beta chains from one specimen sequenced in a study of graft-versus-host responses after intestinal transplantation (TCRdb year 2021). The protocol used for the library was the immunoSEQ multiplex PCR assay. The immuneACCESS repertoire file appears here via TCRdb, limited to in-frame rearrangements. These files lack a portion of the clones; in checked studies, under half of the deficit traces to unresolved V genes, and the cause of the others is not known. For this sample the table gives 50,000 to 75,000 clones, of which about 94% were detected only once. The leading ten clones occupy around 0.4% of the sample. No cognate antigen is known for these TCRs. What the time point label conveys for this sample: cells obtained before transplantation from donor or recipient. The sample here was unstimulated CD4+ T cells sorted from spleen or lymph node cells, taken before transplant. The receptors stem from a human donor who was the organ donor for an intestinal transplant.

V gene TRBV6-6 combines with J gene TRBJ2-2, with 8 bases matching TRBD2. The CDR3 has 15 residues. Germline CDR1 and CDR2: MNHNY and SVGAGI (reference sequence). The V and J ends lost 6 bases and 4 bases, in that order; junction bases with no gene match: 7. The CDR3 loop is CASSRRGGRTGELFF. CDR3 sequence (DNA): TGTGCCAGCAGCCGACGGGGGGGCCGCACCGGGGAGCTGTTTTTT.

The CDR3 region has the DNA TGTGCCTGGAGCCGGGACAGGGTACGAGGCACAGATACGCAGTATTTT. Translating gives CAWSRDRVRGTDTQYF. The chain couples TRBV30 to TRBJ2-3, with 9 bases fitting TRBD1. This CDR3 is 16 amino acids long. J was trimmed by 1 base and V by 3 bases; bases with no gene match: 8. Germline V gene data show CDR1 as GTSNPN and CDR2 as SVGIG (reference sequence).

This clone was recorded only once. The chain joins TRBV30 to TRBJ1-6; no clear D gene. The CDR3 has 16 residues. Trimming took off 0 bases at V and 2 bases at J, with 11 bases between the two ends. CDR1 is GTSNPN and CDR2 is SVGIG in the germline V gene (reference sequence). In DNA, the CDR3 is TGTGCCTGGAGTGTACGTATGGGTACCTATAATTCACCCCTCCACTTT. Translated: CAWSVRMGTYNSPLHF.

CDR3 sequence (DNA): TGTGCCAGCAGCGGCCTAGCCCTCTCTGCGCAGTATTTT. This translates into CASSGLALSAQYF. This chain uses TRBV2 with TRBJ2-3; a weak D match, TRBD2 (5 bases). Germline V lookup: CDR1 SNHLY, CDR2 FYNNEI. V gave up 6 bases and J gave up 10 bases, with 17 bases separating them. The CDR3 is made up of 13 amino acids.

The chain uses TRBV27 and TRBJ1-6; D ambiguous. The germline V gene encodes CDR1 MNHEY and CDR2 SMNVEV (reference sequence). The CDR3 is 11 amino acids. The germline V and J ends were trimmed by 7 bases and 7 bases, with 5 bases remaining between them. CDR3 residues: CASNGNSPLHF. The CDR3 DNA is TGTGCCAGCAACGGGAATTCACCCCTCCACTTT.

The rearrangement links TRBV4-2 to TRBJ1-2; TRBD1 matches 7 bases. CDR3 size: 17 residues. V dropped 0 bases and J dropped 3; count of bases not matched to a gene: 10. Looked up from germline, CDR1 is LGHNA and CDR2 is YNFKEQ. CDR3 nucleotide sequence: TGTGCCAGCAGCCAAGATCCCGACAGGGTTAAGTACTATGGCTACACCTTC. This sequence encodes CASSQDPDRVKYYGYTF.

V is TRBV20-1 and J is TRBJ2-3; D gene ambiguous. This CDR3 is 11 amino acids long. CDR1 is DFQATT and CDR2 is SNEGSKA in the germline V gene (reference sequence). Trimming removed 3 bases at V and 6 bases at J, with 7 bases between. CDR3 amino acids: CSASGGDTQYF. Here the CDR3 DNA reads TGCAGTGCTAGTGGTGGGGATACGCAGTATTTT.

The genes are TRBV7-2 and TRBJ1-1, with no clear D. CDR3 length: 13 amino acids. Deletions cut 7 bases from V and 5 bases from J, with 14 bases between. CDR1 and CDR2 (germline): SGHTA, FQGNSA. The CDR3 DNA sequence: TGTGCCAGCACCCAGTACCGAGGAACTGAAGCTTTCTTT. It codes for CASTQYRGTEAFF.

This rearrangement joins TRBV7-2 to TRBJ2-1; TRBD2 might be the D (6 bases). The CDR3 spans 14 residues. The germline CDR1 and CDR2 sequences are SGHTA and FQGNSA. Trimming took 2 bases from V and 5 from J, leaving 10 bases between them. As DNA, the CDR3 is TGTGCCAGCAGCTTAAGGGAGGTAAACAATGAGCAGTTCTTC. Encoded protein: CASSLREVNNEQFF.

The table lists this clone with a count of one. This chain connects TRBV7-2 to TRBJ2-3, with D possibly being TRBD2 (6 bases). With 5 bases removed from V and 1 base from J, the gap between germline ends came to 13 bases. The CDR3 consists of 15 residues. The germline CDR1 and CDR2 sequences are SGHTA and FQGNSA. CDR3 protein: CASSIRLVGTDTQYF. The DNA for the CDR3 is TGTGCCAGCAGCATTAGACTAGTCGGCACAGATACGCAGTATTTT.

This chain joins TRBV11-2 and TRBJ2-2, with D uncertain. V shed 1 base and J shed 1 base, with 7 bases lying between them. In germline, CDR1 is SGHAT, CDR2 FQNNGV. The CDR3 contains 15 residues. The CDR3 reads CASSLVLVNTGELFF. The CDR3 region has the DNA TGTGCCAGCAGCTTAGTTCTGGTGAACACCGGGGAGCTGTTTTTT.

The rearrangement uses TRBV5-1 and TRBJ2-7; TRBD1 matches at 8 bases. V was clipped by 5 bases and J by 0 bases; unmatched bases: 4. The CDR3 is 14 residues long. CDR1 is SGHRS, CDR2 YFSETQ, per germline. DNA for the CDR3: TGCGCCAGCAGTTGGGACAGGCACTCCTACGAGCAGTACTTC. Translating gives CASSWDRHSYEQYF.

The chain is built from TRBV5-1 and TRBJ1-1; 7 bases fit TRBD1. V trimming: 4 bases; J trimming: 1 base; junction bases outside the gene matches: 4. There are 14 residues in the CDR3. Germline CDR1 and CDR2: SGHRS and YFSETQ. CDR3 sequence: CASSHGTANTEAFF. Here the CDR3 DNA reads TGCGCCAGCAGCCACGGGACAGCGAACACTGAAGCTTTCTTT.

The V and J genes are TRBV5-4 and TRBJ1-1, with a tentative D call TRBD1 (6 bases). The CDR3 extends over 15 amino acids. V lost 2 bases to trimming and J lost 5 bases, with 16 bases between them. Germline V gene data show CDR1 as SGHNT and CDR2 as YYREEE (reference sequence). CDR3 sequence: CASSFSYGGRTEAFF. The CDR3 DNA sequence: TGTGCCAGCAGCTTTTCCTACGGGGGGCGAACTGAAGCTTTCTTT.

The chain couples TRBV7-2 to TRBJ2-3; 8 bases are shared with TRBD2. CDR1 is SGHTA and CDR2 is FQGNSA in the germline V gene. The CDR3 spans 18 residues. V was pared by 2 bases and J by 0 bases, with 10 bases of the junction left unmatched. CDR3 residues: CASSLPSGLALSTDTQYF. As DNA, the CDR3 is TGTGCCAGCAGCTTACCCTCAGGACTAGCCCTAAGCACAGATACGCAGTATTTT. The entire variable domain, with the rest obtained from reference TRBV7-2 and TRBJ2-3, is as follows: GAGVSQSPSNKVTEKGKDVELRCDPISGHTALYWYRQSLGQGLEFLIYFQGNSAPDKSGLPSDRFSAERTGGSVSTLTIQRTQQEDSAVYLCASSLPSGLALSTDTQYFGPGTRLTVL.

J is TRBJ2-1 and V is TRBV4-1, with 9 bases matching TRBD1. The CDR3 contains 17 residues. The V gene's germline CDR1 is MGHRA and CDR2 YSYEKL. V dropped 0 bases and J dropped 4; count of bases not matched to a gene: 7. CDR3 sequence reads: CASSQDFTGGRYNEQFF. The CDR3 DNA reads TGCGCCAGCAGCCAAGACTTTACAGGGGGCAGGTACAATGAGCAGTTCTTC.

The V and J genes are TRBV5-1 and TRBJ2-6, with TRBD1 matching over 9 bases. CDR3 length: 16 residues. V trimming: 4 bases; J trimming: 2 bases; junction bases outside the gene matches: 4. The V gene's germline CDR1 is SGHRS and CDR2 YFSETQ. The CDR3 coding sequence is TGCGCCAGCAGCCAGGGACAGGGAGCTGGGGCCAACGTCCTGACTTTC. Translating gives CASSQGQGAGANVLTF.

The chain recombines TRBV7-9 with TRBJ2-1, with TRBD1 as a possible D gene (5 bases). Trimming removed 1 base at V and 1 base at J, with 17 bases between. The length of the CDR3 is 18 residues. Looked up from germline, CDR1 is SEHNR and CDR2 is FQNEAQ (reference sequence). The CDR3 region has the DNA TGTGCCAGCAGCTTAGTTATTGTAGGACAAACGTCCTACAATGAGCAGTTCTTC. This codes for CASSLVIVGQTSYNEQFF. Looking up the rest from reference TRBV7-9 and TRBJ2-1 gives the full variable domain: DTGVSQNPRHKITKRGQNVTFRCDPISEHNRLYWYRQTLGQGPEFLTYFQNEAQLEKSRLLSDRFSAERPKGSFSTLEIQRTEQGDSAMYLCASSLVIVGQTSYNEQFFGPGTRLTVL.

The rearrangement joins TRBV11-2 to TRBJ1-4; D not resolved. In germline, CDR1 is SGHAT, CDR2 FQNNGV. Trimming cost V 7 bases and J 8 bases, with 23 bases left between them. The CDR3 sequence is 16 residues long. The CDR3 sequence is CASTPLTGAKGEKLFF. The DNA for the CDR3 is TGTGCCAGCACCCCCTTGACCGGCGCGAAGGGCGAAAAACTGTTTTTT.

This chain uses TRBV13 with TRBJ2-2; TRBD1 is a possible D gene (6 bases). This CDR3 spans 17 amino acids. V was cut by 0 bases and J by 5 bases, with 16 bases left in between. Germline V gene sequence: CDR1 PRHDT, CDR2 FYEKMQ (reference sequence). CDR3 in amino acids: CASSLGPRGRFTGELFF. The CDR3 DNA is TGTGCCAGCAGCTTAGGCCCCAGGGGACGGTTTACCGGGGAGCTGTTTTTT.

In its sample, this clone was seen a few times. The gene calls are TRBV9 and TRBJ2-2, with D possibly called TRBD1 or TRBD2 (7 bases each). Germline V CDR1 and CDR2: SGDLS, YYNGEE. CDR3 length: 17 amino acids. The ends were cut back, 2 bases at V and 5 bases at J, with 19 bases in the middle. The CDR3 region is CASSVLGGGARTGELFF. The CDR3 DNA sequence: TGTGCCAGCAGCGTGTTGGGAGGGGGCGCGCGGACCGGGGAGCTGTTTTTT.

The chain combines TRBV5-6 with TRBJ2-1; 13 positions match TRBD2. V dropped 3 bases and J dropped 5; count of bases not matched to a gene: 5. The germline V gene encodes CDR1 SGHDT and CDR2 YYEEEE. The CDR3 is 16 amino acids. The CDR3 is CASSSLGLAGDNEQFF. In nucleotides, the CDR3 is TGTGCCAGCAGCTCCTTAGGACTAGCGGGGGACAATGAGCAGTTCTTC. Full variable domain (rest looked up from reference TRBV5-6 and TRBJ2-1): DAGVTQSPTHLIKTRGQQVTLRCSPKSGHDTVSWYQQALGQGPQFIFQYYEEEERQRGNFPDRFSGHQFPNYSSELNVNALLLGDSALYLCASSSLGLAGDNEQFFGPGTRLTVL.

V usage is TRBV18 and J usage is TRBJ1-5; no definite D call. Germline loops: CDR1 KGHSH, CDR2 LQKENI. The CDR3 sequence is 13 residues long. V shed 4 bases and J shed 7 bases, with 11 bases lying between them. CDR3 sequence: CASSLQQEQPQHF. CDR3 DNA sequence: TGTGCCAGCTCACTACAGCAGGAACAGCCCCAGCATTTT.